Below, 10 T cell receptor beta chains from the same sample are listed, as sequenced in a study of beta chain features in type 1 diabetes. Isolated RNA was reverse transcribed in full, so expressed TCRB transcripts were sequenced. Clones were sequenced by immunoSEQ multiplex PCR, and TCRdb holds only the in-frame ones, with some missing. The sample yields about 320,000 clones, approximately 15% seen once. Sequencing used central memory CD4+ T cells from blood. The receptors derive from a man aged 25 to 40 in good health.

This clone was counted ten times or more. The V gene is TRBV19, the J gene TRBJ2-1, with a possible D match to TRBD2 (6 bases). The germline gives CDR1 LNHDA, CDR2 SQIVND (reference sequence). V was shortened by 5 bases and J by 14 bases, with 19 bases between the two germline ends. This CDR3 has 13 amino acids. The CDR3: CASSSRTGTPEFF. The CDR3 bases are TGTGCCAGTAGTTCCAGAACCGGGACTCCAGAGTTCTTC.

The chain joins TRBV29-1 to TRBJ2-3; weak D call: TRBD2 (5 bases). Trimming stripped 8 bases from V and 6 bases from J, with 12 bases between. Germline CDR1 SQVTM, CDR2 ANQGSEA. The CDR3 spans 11 residues. This CDR3 reads CSSGYPDTQYF. The CDR3 nucleotides read TGCAGCTCGGGGTACCCCGATACGCAGTATTTT.

This clone has only a few counts. V gene TRBV10-2 combines with J gene TRBJ2-7, with no clear D. The germline gives CDR1 WSHSY, CDR2 SAAADI. V was clipped by 0 bases and J by 9 bases, with 12 bases between them. CDR3 length: 13 amino acids. The CDR3 DNA follows: TGCGCCAGCAGTGAGTCAAACACCGGTCGGCAGTACTTC. Translating it yields CASSESNTGRQYF.

The genes are TRBV11-2 and TRBJ1-1; the D gene is possibly TRBD1 (5 bases). The V end lost 6 bases, the J end lost 8 bases, and 13 bases lay between the germline ends. Per the germline V gene, CDR1 is SGHAT and CDR2 is FQNNGV. The CDR3 spans 12 residues. The CDR3 protein is CASSRDGGEAFF. The CDR3 DNA reads TGTGCCAGCAGTCGGGACGGGGGAGAAGCTTTCTTT.

This clone occurred many times. This rearrangement joins TRBV19 to TRBJ2-1, with TRBD2 matching over 8 bases. Trimming at V came to 7 bases and at J to 10 bases, leaving 9 bases not matched to a gene. CDR1 and CDR2 from the germline V gene are LNHDA and SQIVND (reference sequence). The CDR3 totals 13 residues. CDR3 coding DNA: TGTGCCAGTAACAGCGGGAGTATACGGGAGCAGTTCTTC. Protein: CASNSGSIREQFF.

This clone came up many times. V is TRBV11-2 and J is TRBJ2-1; D call uncertain. Germline assignment: CDR1 SGHAT and CDR2 FQNNGV. The length of the CDR3 is 13 residues. V was cut by 9 bases and J by 1 base, with 10 bases left in between. The CDR3 DNA reads as TGTGCCAGTCGTGTAATTTCCTACAATGAGCAGTTCTTC. Amino acids: CASRVISYNEQFF.

This clone was found a few times. Other DNA sequences in this specimen translate into the identical CDR3. The CDR3 nucleotides are TGTGCCAGCAGCCAAGACGGGAACTATGGCTACACCTTC. It translates to CASSQDGNYGYTF. The rearrangement joins TRBV5-4 to TRBJ1-2; D is ambiguous. V dropped 4 bases and J dropped 2 bases, with 9 bases sitting between them. CDR1 is SGHNT and CDR2 is YYREEE in the germline V gene (reference sequence). CDR3 length: 13 amino acids.

The chain links TRBV5-1 to TRBJ2-1, with D perhaps matching TRBD2 (6 bases). The V and J ends lost 0 bases and 0 bases respectively, with 10 bases between them. This CDR3 is 16 amino acids long. CDR1 is SGHRS and CDR2 is YFSETQ in the germline V gene. The CDR3 nucleotides read TGCGCCAGCAGCTTGGGTGCGGGACGCTCCTACAATGAGCAGTTCTTC. Protein: CASSLGAGRSYNEQFF.

This clone was detected only a few times. The chain recombines TRBV14 with TRBJ2-5; 7 nucleotides match TRBD1. Germline assignment: CDR1 SGHDN and CDR2 FVKESK. V lost 4 bases and J lost 5; bases outside the gene matches: 13. The length of the CDR3 is 16 residues. CDR3 DNA: TGTGCCAGCAGCCGCGGACAGGCGATTCTCGGGGAGACCCAGTACTTC. Protein sequence: CASSRGQAILGETQYF.

This sequence joins TRBV5-4 and TRBJ1-2; 7 bases line up with TRBD1. The CDR3 length is 16 residues. Looked up from germline, CDR1 is SGHNT and CDR2 is YYREEE (reference sequence). J lost 4 bases, V lost 6 bases, and 15 bases had no gene match. This CDR3 is CASNPGTEPVGYGYTF. CDR3 nucleotides: TGTGCCAGCAACCCCGGGACAGAACCGGTGGGCTATGGCTACACCTTC. Full variable domain (rest looked up from reference TRBV5-4 and TRBJ1-2): ETGVTQSPTHLIKTRGQQVTLRCSSQSGHNTVSWYQQALGQGPQFIFQYYREEENGRGNFPPRFSGLQFPNYSSELNVNALELDDSALYLCASNPGTEPVGYGYTFGSGTRLTVV.